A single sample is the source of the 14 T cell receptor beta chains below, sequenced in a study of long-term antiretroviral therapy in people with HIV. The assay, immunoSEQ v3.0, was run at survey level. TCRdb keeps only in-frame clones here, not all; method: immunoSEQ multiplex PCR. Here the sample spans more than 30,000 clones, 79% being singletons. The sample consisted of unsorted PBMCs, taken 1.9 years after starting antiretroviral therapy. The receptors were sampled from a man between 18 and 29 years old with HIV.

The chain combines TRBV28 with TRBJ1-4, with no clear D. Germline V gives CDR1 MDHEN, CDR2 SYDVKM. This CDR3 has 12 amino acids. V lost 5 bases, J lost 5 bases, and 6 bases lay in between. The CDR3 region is CASSDPNEKLFF. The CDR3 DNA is TGTGCCAGCAGTGACCCGAATGAAAAACTGTTTTTT.

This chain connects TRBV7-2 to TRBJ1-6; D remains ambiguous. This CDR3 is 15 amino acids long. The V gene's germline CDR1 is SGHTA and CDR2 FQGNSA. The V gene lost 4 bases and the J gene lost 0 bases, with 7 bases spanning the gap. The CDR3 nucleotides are TGTGCCAGCAGCTCCAATCTCTCCTATAATTCACCCCTCCACTTT. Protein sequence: CASSSNLSYNSPLHF.

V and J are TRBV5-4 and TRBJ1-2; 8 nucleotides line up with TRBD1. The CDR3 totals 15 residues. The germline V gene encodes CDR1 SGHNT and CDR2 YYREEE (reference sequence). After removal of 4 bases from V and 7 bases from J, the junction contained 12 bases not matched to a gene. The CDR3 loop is CASSAGQGSYGGYTF. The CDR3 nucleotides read TGTGCCAGCAGCGCCGGACAGGGTTCCTACGGTGGCTACACCTTC.

CDR3 residues: CASSLEGYQPQHF. The CDR3 nucleotides are TGTGCCAGCAGTTTAGAGGGGTACCAGCCCCAGCATTTT. The chain links TRBV28 to TRBJ1-5; possible D gene TRBD1, 5 bases. V was cut by 2 bases and J by 7 bases, with 9 bases left in between. CDR1 is MDHEN, CDR2 SYDVKM, per germline. The CDR3 has 13 residues.

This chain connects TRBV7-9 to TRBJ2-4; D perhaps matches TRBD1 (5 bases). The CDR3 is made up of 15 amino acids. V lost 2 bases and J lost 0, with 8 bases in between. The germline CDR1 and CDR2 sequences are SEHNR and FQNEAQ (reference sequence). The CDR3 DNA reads TGTGCCAGCAGCTTATCAGGGCTAGCCAAAAACATTCAGTACTTC. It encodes CASSLSGLAKNIQYF.

The CDR3, as DNA: TGTGCCACGCTAGCGGGGGGGCCCGGGGAGCTGTTTTTT. Translation gives CATLAGGPGELFF. The gene calls are TRBV6-5 and TRBJ2-2; TRBD2 matches 12 bases. The CDR3 loop spans 13 amino acids. V was clipped by 10 bases and J by 6 bases; unmatched bases: 3. Germline V lookup: CDR1 MNHEY, CDR2 SVGAGI.

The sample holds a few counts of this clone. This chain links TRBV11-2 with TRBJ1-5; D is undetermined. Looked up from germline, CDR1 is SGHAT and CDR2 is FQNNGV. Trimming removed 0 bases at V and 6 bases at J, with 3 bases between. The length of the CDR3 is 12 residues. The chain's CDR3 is CASSLEGQPQHF. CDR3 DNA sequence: TGTGCCAGCAGCTTAGAGGGTCAGCCCCAGCATTTT.

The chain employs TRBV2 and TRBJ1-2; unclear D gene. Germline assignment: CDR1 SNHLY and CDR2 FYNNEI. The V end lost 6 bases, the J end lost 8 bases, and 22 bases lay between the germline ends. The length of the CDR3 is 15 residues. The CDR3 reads CASRRLLIMYGGYTF. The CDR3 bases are TGTGCCAGCAGACGCCTCCTTATAATGTATGGGGGCTACACCTTC. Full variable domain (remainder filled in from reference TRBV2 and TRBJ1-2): EPEVTQTPSHQVTQMGQEVILRCVPISNHLYFYWYRQILGQKVEFLVSFYNNEISEKSEIFDDQFSVERPDGSNFTLKIRSTKLEDSAMYFCASRRLLIMYGGYTFGSGTRLTVV.

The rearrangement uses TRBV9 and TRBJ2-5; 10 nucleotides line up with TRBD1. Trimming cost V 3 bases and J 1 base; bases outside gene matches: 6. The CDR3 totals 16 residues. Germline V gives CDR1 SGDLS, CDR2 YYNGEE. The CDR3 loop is CASSADRGRVQETQYF. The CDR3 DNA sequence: TGTGCCAGCAGCGCCGACAGGGGGCGAGTCCAAGAGACCCAGTACTTC.

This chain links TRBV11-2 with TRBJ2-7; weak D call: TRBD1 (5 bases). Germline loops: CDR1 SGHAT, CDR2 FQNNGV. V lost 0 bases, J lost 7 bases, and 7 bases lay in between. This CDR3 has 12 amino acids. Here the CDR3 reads CASSLDGHEQYF. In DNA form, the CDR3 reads TGTGCCAGCAGCTTAGATGGACATGAGCAGTACTTC.

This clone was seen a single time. The CDR3 region has the DNA TGTGCCAGCCGTGGGGCAGGAGCGGATACGCAGTATTTT. This codes for CASRGAGADTQYF. The rearrangement uses TRBV7-8 and TRBJ2-3; TRBD1 is a possible D gene (5 bases). This CDR3 comprises 13 residues. V was shortened by 8 bases and J by 6 bases, with 15 bases between the two germline ends. The germline V gene has CDR1 SGHVS and CDR2 FQNEAQ. The full variable domain, in which reference TRBV7-8 and TRBJ2-3 provide the parts outside the CDR3, is GAGVSQSPRYKVAKRGQDVALRCDPISGHVSLFWYQQALGQGPEFLTYFQNEAQLDKSGLPSDRFFAERPEGSVSTLKIQRTQQEDSAVYLCASRGAGADTQYFGPGTRLTVL.

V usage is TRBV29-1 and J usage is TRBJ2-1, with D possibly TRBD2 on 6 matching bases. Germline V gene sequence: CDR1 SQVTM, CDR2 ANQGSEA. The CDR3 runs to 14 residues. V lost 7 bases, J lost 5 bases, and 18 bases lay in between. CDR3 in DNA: TGCAGCGCCTACGCGGGACGGACGGACAATGAGCAGTTCTTC. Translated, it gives CSAYAGRTDNEQFF.

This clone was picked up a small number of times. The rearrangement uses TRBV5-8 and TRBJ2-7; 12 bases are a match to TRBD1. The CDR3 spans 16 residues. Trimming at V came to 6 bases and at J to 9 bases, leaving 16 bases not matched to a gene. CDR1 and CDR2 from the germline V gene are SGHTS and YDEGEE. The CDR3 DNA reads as TGTGCCAGCACCCTACGGGGCGGGACAGGGGGCAGTCGGCAGTACGTC. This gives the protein CASTLRGGTGGSRQYV.

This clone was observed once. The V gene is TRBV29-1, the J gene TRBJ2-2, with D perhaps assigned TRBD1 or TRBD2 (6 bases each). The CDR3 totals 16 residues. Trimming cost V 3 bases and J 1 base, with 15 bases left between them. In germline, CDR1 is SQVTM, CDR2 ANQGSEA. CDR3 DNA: TGCAGCGTTGAGTTTCCGGGGGCGGGGAACACCGGGGAGCTGTTTTTT. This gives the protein CSVEFPGAGNTGELFF.